This TCR beta chain was identified during a study of graft-versus-host responses after intestinal transplantation. Study-wide background: Anti-thymocyte globulin induction preceded two to four years of tacrolimus and steroid maintenance in all recipients.

Germline V CDR1 and CDR2: SGDLS, YYNGEE. The CDR3 is 14 residues long. V was shortened by 2 bases and J by 6 bases, with 11 bases between the two germline ends. Clones were sequenced by immunoSEQ multiplex PCR, and TCRdb holds only the in-frame ones, with some missing. Of roughly 5,000 clones in the sample, just over 70% were seen once. The chain joins TRBV9 to TRBJ2-2, with D perhaps matching TRBD1 or TRBD2 (5 bases each). The material was PBMCs, obtained 300 to 340 days after intestinal transplant. This TCR derives from a human patient who received an intestinal transplant, so some T cells may come from the graft donor. Here the CDR3 reads CASSVLLGAGELFF. The CDR3 DNA sequence: TGTGCCAGCAGCGTGTTGCTGGGGGCCGGGGAGCTGTTTTTT.